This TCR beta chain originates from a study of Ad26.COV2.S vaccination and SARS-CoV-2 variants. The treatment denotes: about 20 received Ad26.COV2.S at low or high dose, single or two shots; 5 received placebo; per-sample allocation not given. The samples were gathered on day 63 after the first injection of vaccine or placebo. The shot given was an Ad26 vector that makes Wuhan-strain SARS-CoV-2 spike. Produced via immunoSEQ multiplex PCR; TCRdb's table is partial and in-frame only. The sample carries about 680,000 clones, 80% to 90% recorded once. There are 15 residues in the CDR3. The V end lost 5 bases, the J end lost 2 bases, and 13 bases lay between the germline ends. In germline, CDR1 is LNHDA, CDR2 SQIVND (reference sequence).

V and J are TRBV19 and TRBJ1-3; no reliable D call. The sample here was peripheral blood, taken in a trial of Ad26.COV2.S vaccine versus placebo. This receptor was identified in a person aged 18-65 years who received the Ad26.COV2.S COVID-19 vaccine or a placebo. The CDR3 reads CASSPSGVTGNTIYF. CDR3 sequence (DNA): TGTGCCAGTAGTCCCTCGGGTGTGACTGGAAACACCATATATTTT.